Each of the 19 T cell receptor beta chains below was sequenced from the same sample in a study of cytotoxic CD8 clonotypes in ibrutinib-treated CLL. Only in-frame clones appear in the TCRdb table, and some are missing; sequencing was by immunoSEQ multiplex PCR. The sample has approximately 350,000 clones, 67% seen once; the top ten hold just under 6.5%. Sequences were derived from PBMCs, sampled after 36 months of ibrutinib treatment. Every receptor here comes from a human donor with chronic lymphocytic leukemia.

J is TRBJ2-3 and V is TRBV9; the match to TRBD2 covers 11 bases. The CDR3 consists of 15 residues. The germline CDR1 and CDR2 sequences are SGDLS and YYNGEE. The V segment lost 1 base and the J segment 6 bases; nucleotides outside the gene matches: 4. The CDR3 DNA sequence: TGTGCCAGCAGCGTAAAGACTAGCGGGGCTGATACGCAGTATTTT. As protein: CASSVKTSGADTQYF. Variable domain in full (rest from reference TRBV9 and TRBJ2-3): DSGVTQTPKHLITATGQRVTLRCSPRSGDLSVYWYQQSLDQGLQFLIQYYNGEERAKGNILERFSAQQFPDLHSELNLSSLELGDSALYFCASSVKTSGADTQYFGPGTRLTVL.

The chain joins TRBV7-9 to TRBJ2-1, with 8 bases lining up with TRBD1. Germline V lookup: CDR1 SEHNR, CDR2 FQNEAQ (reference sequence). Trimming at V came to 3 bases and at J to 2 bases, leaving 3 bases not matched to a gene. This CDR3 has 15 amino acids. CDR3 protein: CASSFGQGPYNEQFF. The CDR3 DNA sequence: TGTGCCAGCAGCTTCGGACAGGGCCCCTACAATGAGCAGTTCTTC.

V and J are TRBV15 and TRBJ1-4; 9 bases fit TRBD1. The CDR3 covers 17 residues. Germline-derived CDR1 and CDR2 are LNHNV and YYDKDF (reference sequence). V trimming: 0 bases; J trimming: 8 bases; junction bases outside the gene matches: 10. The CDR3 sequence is CATSRDIKGQGREKLFF. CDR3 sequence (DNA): TGTGCCACCAGCAGAGATATTAAGGGACAGGGTCGCGAAAAACTGTTTTTT.

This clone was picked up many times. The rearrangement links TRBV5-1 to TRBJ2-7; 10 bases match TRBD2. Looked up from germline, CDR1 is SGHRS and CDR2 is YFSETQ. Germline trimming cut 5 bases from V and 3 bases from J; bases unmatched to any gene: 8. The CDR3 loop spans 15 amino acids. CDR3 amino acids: CASRPGLAVNYEQYF. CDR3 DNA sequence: TGCGCCAGCAGACCCGGACTAGCGGTTAACTACGAGCAGTACTTC.

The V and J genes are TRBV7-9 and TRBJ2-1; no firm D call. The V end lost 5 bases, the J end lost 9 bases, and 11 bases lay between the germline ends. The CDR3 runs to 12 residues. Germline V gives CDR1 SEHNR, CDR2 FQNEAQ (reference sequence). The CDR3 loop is CASSSNKGEQFF. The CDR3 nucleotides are TGTGCCAGCAGCAGCAATAAGGGTGAGCAGTTCTTC. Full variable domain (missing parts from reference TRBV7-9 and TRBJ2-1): DTGVSQNPRHKITKRGQNVTFRCDPISEHNRLYWYRQTLGQGPEFLTYFQNEAQLEKSRLLSDRFSAERPKGSFSTLEIQRTEQGDSAMYLCASSSNKGEQFFGPGTRLTVL.

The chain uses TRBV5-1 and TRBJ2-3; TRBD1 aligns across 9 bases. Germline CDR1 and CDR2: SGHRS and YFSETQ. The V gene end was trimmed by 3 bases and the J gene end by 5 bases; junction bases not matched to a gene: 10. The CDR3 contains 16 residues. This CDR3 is CASSSTYRGQGDTQYF. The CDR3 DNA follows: TGCGCCAGCAGCTCGACGTACAGGGGGCAGGGAGATACGCAGTATTTT.

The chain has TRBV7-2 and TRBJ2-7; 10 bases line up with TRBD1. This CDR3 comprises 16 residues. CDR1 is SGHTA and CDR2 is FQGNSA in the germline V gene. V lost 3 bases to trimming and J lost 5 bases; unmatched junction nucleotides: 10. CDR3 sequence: CASSFGTGAPADEQYF. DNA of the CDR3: TGTGCCAGCAGCTTTGGGACAGGGGCTCCCGCGGACGAGCAGTACTTC. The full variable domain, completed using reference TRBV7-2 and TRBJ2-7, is GAGVSQSPSNKVTEKGKDVELRCDPISGHTALYWYRQSLGQGLEFLIYFQGNSAPDKSGLPSDRFSAERTGGSVSTLTIQRTQQEDSAVYLCASSFGTGAPADEQYFGPGTRLTVT.

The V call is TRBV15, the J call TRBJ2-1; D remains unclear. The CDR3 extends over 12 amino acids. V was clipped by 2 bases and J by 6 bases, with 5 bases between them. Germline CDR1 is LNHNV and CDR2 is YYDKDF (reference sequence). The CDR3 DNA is TGTGCCACCAGCAGATCGAGCAATGAGCAGTTCTTC. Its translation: CATSRSSNEQFF.

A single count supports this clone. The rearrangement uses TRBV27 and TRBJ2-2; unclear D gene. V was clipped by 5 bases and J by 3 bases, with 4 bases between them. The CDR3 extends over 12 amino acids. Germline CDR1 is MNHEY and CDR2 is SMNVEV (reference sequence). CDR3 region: CASSPYTGELFF. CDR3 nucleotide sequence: TGTGCCAGCAGTCCCTACACCGGGGAGCTGTTTTTT.

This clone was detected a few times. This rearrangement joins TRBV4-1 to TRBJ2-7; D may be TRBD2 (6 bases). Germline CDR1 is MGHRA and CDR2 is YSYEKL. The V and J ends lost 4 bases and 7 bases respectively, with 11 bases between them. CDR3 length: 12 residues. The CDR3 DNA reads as TGCGCCAGCAGCCGAATCGGGGGAGAGCAGTACTTC. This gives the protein CASSRIGGEQYF.

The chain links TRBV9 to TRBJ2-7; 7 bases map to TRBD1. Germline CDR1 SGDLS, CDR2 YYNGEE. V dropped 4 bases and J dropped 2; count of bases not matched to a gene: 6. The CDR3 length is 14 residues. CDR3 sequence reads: CASSFGQAPYEQYF. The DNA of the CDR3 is TGTGCCAGCAGCTTCGGACAGGCTCCCTACGAGCAGTACTTC. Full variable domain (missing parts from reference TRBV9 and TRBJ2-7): DSGVTQTPKHLITATGQRVTLRCSPRSGDLSVYWYQQSLDQGLQFLIQYYNGEERAKGNILERFSAQQFPDLHSELNLSSLELGDSALYFCASSFGQAPYEQYFGPGTRLTVT.

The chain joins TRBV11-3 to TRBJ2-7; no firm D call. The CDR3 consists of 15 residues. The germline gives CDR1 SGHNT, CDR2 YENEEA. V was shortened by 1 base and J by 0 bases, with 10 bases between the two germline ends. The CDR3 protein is CASSLASEGSYEQYF. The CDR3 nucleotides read TGTGCCAGCAGCTTAGCCTCGGAAGGCTCCTACGAGCAGTACTTC.

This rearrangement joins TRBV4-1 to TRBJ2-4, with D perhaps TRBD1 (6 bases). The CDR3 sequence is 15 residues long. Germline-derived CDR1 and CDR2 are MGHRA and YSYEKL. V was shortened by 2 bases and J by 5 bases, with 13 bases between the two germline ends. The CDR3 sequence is CASSQTVQGQNIQYF. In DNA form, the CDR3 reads TGCGCCAGCAGCCAAACAGTGCAGGGGCAAAACATTCAGTACTTC.

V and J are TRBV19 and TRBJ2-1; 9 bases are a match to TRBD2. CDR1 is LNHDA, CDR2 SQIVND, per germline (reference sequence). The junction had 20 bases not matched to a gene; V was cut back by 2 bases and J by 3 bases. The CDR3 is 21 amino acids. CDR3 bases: TGTGCCAGTAGTATATTCCCCAAGATAGCGGGGGCCGATTCCCGCTACAATGAGCAGTTCTTC. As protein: CASSIFPKIAGADSRYNEQFF.

The CDR3 reads CSVVRATYGYTF. The CDR3 DNA reads as TGCAGCGTTGTGCGGGCCACCTATGGCTACACCTTC. The chain couples TRBV29-1 to TRBJ1-2; D unresolved. The CDR3 has 12 residues. Trimming removed 4 bases at V and 4 bases at J, with 10 bases between. Per the germline V gene, CDR1 is SQVTM and CDR2 is ANQGSEA.

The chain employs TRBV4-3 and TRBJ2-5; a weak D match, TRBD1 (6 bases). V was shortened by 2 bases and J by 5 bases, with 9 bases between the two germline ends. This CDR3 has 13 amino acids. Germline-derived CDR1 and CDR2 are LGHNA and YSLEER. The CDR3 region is CASSQTGMETQYF. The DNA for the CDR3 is TGCGCCAGCAGCCAAACAGGGATGGAGACCCAGTACTTC.

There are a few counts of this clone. The CDR3 bases are TGTGCCAGCAGCTTAACAGGGGATTGGGGCAATCAGCCCCAGCATTTT. Residues: CASSLTGDWGNQPQHF. The genes are TRBV7-2 and TRBJ1-5, with 7 bases identical to TRBD1. V lost 2 bases, J lost 2 bases, and 6 bases stayed unmatched. CDR3 length: 16 residues. Germline CDR1 SGHTA, CDR2 FQGNSA. Together with reference TRBV7-2 and TRBJ1-5, the CDR3 gives the full variable domain: GAGVSQSPSNKVTEKGKDVELRCDPISGHTALYWYRQSLGQGLEFLIYFQGNSAPDKSGLPSDRFSAERTGGSVSTLTIQRTQQEDSAVYLCASSLTGDWGNQPQHFGDGTRLSIL.

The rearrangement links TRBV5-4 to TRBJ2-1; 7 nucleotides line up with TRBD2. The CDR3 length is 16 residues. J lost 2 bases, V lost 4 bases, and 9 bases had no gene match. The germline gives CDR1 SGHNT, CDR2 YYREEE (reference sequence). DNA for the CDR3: TGTGCCAGCAGCAAGGGCCTCGGGACTACCTACAATGAGCAGTTCTTC. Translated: CASSKGLGTTYNEQFF.

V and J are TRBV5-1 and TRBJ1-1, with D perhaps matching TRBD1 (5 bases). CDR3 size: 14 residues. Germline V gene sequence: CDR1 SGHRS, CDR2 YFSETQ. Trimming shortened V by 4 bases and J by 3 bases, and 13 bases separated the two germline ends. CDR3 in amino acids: CASSTRGGDTEAFF. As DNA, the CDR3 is TGCGCCAGCAGCACACGGGGGGGTGACACTGAAGCTTTCTTT. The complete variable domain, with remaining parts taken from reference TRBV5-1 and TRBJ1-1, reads KAGVTQTPRYLIKTRGQQVTLSCSPISGHRSVSWYQQTPGQGLQFLFEYFSETQRNKGNFPGRFSGRQFSNSRSEMNVSTLELGDSALYLCASSTRGGDTEAFFGQGTRLTVV.